The T cell receptor (beta chain) under discussion was sequenced for a study of cytomegalovirus exposure and HLA in healthy donors. Across the whole study: It was reported in a later analysis that the 95 to 150 validation repertoires used the same platform as the approximately 620 first-cohort repertoires.

Produced via immunoSEQ multiplex PCR; TCRdb's table is partial and in-frame only. The table includes a few hundred thousand clones, 80% to 90% detected once. Comment on this clone: The antigen remains undetermined.

CDR1 and CDR2 from the germline V gene are SGDLS and YYNGEE. There are 12 residues in the CDR3. V was cut by 4 bases and J by 2 bases, with 5 bases left in between. Study-wide results and caveats: The classifier, whose performance was assessed in both the original and validation cohorts, reportedly diagnosed cytomegalovirus status with high specificity and sensitivity. Associated with cytomegalovirus, according to the listing, were around 170 TCR beta chains.

Sample: PBMCs. This receptor was taken from a woman between 18 and 30 years old in good health and CMV-seronegative. The gene calls are TRBV9 and TRBJ2-3; D is ambiguous. The CDR3 loop is CASSLYTDTQYF. The DNA of the CDR3 is TGTGCCAGCAGCCTGTACACAGATACGCAGTATTTT.